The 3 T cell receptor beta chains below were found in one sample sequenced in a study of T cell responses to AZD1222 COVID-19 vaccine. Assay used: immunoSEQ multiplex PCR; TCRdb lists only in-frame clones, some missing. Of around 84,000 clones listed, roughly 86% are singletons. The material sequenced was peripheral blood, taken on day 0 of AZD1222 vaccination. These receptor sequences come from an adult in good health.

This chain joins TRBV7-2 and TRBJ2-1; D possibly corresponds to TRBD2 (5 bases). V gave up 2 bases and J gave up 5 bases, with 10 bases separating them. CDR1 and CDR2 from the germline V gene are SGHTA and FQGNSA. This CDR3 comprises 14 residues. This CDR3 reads CASSLPRADNEQFF. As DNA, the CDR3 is TGTGCCAGCAGCTTACCGCGGGCGGACAATGAGCAGTTCTTC.

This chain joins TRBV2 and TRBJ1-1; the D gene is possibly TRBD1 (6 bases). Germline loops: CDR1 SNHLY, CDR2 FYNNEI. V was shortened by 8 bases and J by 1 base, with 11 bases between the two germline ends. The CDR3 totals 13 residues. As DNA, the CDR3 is TGTGCCAGCTCCCGGGGGGCGAACACTGAAGCTTTCTTT. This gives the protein CASSRGANTEAFF.

This CDR3 is CASSLDREGSQYF. The CDR3 DNA sequence: TGTGCCAGCAGCTTAGATAGGGAGGGCTCTCAGTACTTC. This chain links TRBV7-2 with TRBJ2-5, with TRBD2 matching 7 bases. Germline V gene lookup returns CDR1 SGHTA and CDR2 FQGNSA. V lost 1 base to trimming and J lost 11 bases; unmatched junction nucleotides: 7. CDR3 length equals 13 residues.